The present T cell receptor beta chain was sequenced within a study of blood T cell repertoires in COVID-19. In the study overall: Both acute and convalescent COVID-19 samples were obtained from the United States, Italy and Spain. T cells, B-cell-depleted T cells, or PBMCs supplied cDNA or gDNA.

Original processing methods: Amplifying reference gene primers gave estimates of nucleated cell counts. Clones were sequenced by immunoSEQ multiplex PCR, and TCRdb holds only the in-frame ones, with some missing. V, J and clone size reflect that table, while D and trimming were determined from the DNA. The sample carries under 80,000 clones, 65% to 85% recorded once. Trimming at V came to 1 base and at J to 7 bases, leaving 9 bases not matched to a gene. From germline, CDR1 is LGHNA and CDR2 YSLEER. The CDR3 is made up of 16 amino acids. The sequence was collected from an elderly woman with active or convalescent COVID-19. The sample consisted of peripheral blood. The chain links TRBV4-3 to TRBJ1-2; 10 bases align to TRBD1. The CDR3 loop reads CASSQGYRQGAGGYTF. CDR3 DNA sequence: TGCGCCAGCAGCCAAGGATACCGACAGGGGGCTGGTGGCTACACCTTC.